These 28 T cell receptor beta chains originate from one sample sequenced in a study of CD8 T cells in ankylosing spondylitis. TCRdb independently ran MiXCR on the 5' RACE reads; one entry per CDR3 protein. The repertoire holds 250,000 to 350,000 distinct CDR3 sequences, with around 18% as singletons. What was sequenced was blood, either unsorted or a sorted T cell fraction (not recorded which). These receptors were collected from a male donor with ankylosing spondylitis or in good health (not recorded which).

The rearrangement uses TRBV9 and TRBJ1-3; D unresolved. Germline CDR1 reads SGDLS; CDR2 reads YYNGEE. Trimming cost V 2 bases and J 4 bases, with 7 bases left between them. The CDR3 covers 13 residues. This chain's CDR3 is CASSVGPGNTIYF. As DNA, the CDR3 is TGTGCCAGCAGCGTCGGCCCCGGAAACACCATATATTTT.

The gene calls are TRBV9 and TRBJ1-6; D is unclear. CDR3 length equals 16 residues. V lost 4 bases to trimming and J lost 7 bases, with 18 bases between them. CDR1 is SGDLS and CDR2 is YYNGEE in the germline V gene. This CDR3 reads CASSQIAEGGNSPLHF. For the CDR3, the DNA is TGTGCCAGCAGCCAGATAGCGGAGGGAGGGAATTCACCCCTCCACTTT.

In its sample, this clonotype was seen a few times. The rearrangement joins TRBV20-1 to TRBJ1-4, with 9 nucleotides matching TRBD1. V was pared by 0 bases and J by 8 bases, with 7 bases of the junction left unmatched. The length of the CDR3 is 15 residues. Germline V gives CDR1 DFQATT, CDR2 SNEGSKA (reference sequence). In DNA form, the CDR3 reads TGCAGTGCTAGAGATCCGGGACAGGGTATCGAAAAACTGTTTTTT. Its translation: CSARDPGQGIEKLFF.

The chain recombines TRBV11-2 with TRBJ1-1; 11 nucleotides agree with TRBD1. The CDR3 is 13 amino acids. Germline V gene data show CDR1 as SGHAT and CDR2 as FQNNGV. V dropped 3 bases and J dropped 6; count of bases not matched to a gene: 0. This CDR3 reads CASSLDRGPEAFF. In DNA, the CDR3 is TGTGCCAGCAGCTTGGACAGGGGGCCTGAAGCTTTCTTT.

The chain couples TRBV14 to TRBJ2-6; D remains ambiguous. The CDR3 is made up of 15 amino acids. Germline assignment: CDR1 SGHDN and CDR2 FVKESK. V lost 4 bases, J lost 0 bases, and 7 bases lay in between. The CDR3 nucleotides read TGTGCCAGCAGCCCCGTGTACTCTGGGGCCAACGTCCTGACTTTC. It is translated as CASSPVYSGANVLTF.

The table lists this clonotype with a few counts. This chain connects TRBV12-3 or TRBV12-4 to TRBJ1-4; D might be TRBD1 (5 bases). Trimming shortened V by 3 bases and J by 6 bases, and 14 bases separated the two germline ends. This CDR3 spans 15 amino acids. CDR3 sequence reads: CASSLFGGTDEKLFF. The CDR3 nucleotides read TGTGCCAGCAGTTTGTTTGGCGGGACGGATGAAAAACTGTTTTTT.

This chain links TRBV5-1 with TRBJ1-4; D call uncertain. There are 14 residues in the CDR3. V lost 1 base, J lost 11 bases, and 15 bases lay in between. Germline V gene lookup returns CDR1 SGHRS and CDR2 YFSETQ. The CDR3 is CASSLSSELKKLFF. CDR3 bases: TGCGCCAGCAGCTTGTCGTCGGAATTGAAGAAACTGTTTTTT.

This clonotype was counted a few times. The genes are TRBV2 and TRBJ2-3; D is uncertain. The germline V gene has CDR1 SNHLY and CDR2 FYNNEI. V was trimmed by 1 base and J by 1 base, leaving 9 bases between them. There are 15 residues in the CDR3. DNA of the CDR3: TGTGCCAGCAGTGAAGATTCGGGCGGCACAGATACGCAGTATTTT. This sequence encodes CASSEDSGGTDTQYF. Using reference TRBV2 and TRBJ2-3 for the parts outside the CDR3, the full variable domain is EPEVTQTPSHQVTQMGQEVILRCVPISNHLYFYWYRQILGQKVEFLVSFYNNEISEKSEIFDDQFSVERPDGSNFTLKIRSTKLEDSAMYFCASSEDSGGTDTQYFGPGTRLTVL.

V and J are TRBV20-1 and TRBJ2-2, with D maybe TRBD2 (6 bases). CDR3 size: 14 residues. Germline CDR1 is DFQATT and CDR2 is SNEGSKA (reference sequence). With 1 base removed from V and 1 base from J, the gap between germline ends came to 7 bases. CDR3 region: CSARVRENTGELFF. The CDR3 region has the DNA TGCAGTGCTAGAGTGCGGGAGAACACCGGGGAGCTGTTTTTT.

In this sample, this clonotype turned up many times. This chain joins TRBV15 and TRBJ2-3; D is undetermined. This CDR3 has 12 amino acids. In germline, CDR1 is LNHNV, CDR2 YYDKDF (reference sequence). The V and J ends lost 3 bases and 6 bases respectively, with 7 bases between them. CDR3 loop: CATSSMEDTQYF. CDR3 coding DNA: TGTGCCACCAGCAGTATGGAGGATACGCAGTATTTT.

The genes are TRBV20-1 and TRBJ1-2, with 7 bases matching TRBD1. The trim removed 3 bases at V and 7 bases at J, leaving 5 bases unmatched. The CDR3 has 12 residues. Germline CDR1 is DFQATT and CDR2 is SNEGSKA (reference sequence). The CDR3 DNA sequence: TGCAGTGCTAGTGACAGGGTATCTGGCTACACCTTC. It specifies CSASDRVSGYTF.

V gene TRBV20-1 combines with J gene TRBJ2-2, with 8 positions matching TRBD2. The CDR3 is 16 residues long. Losses at the gene ends were 0 bases for V and 1 base for J; bases not matched to a gene: 4. CDR1 DFQATT and CDR2 SNEGSKA come from the germline V gene (reference sequence). CDR3 residues: CSARDRLAGNTGELFF. CDR3 DNA sequence: TGCAGTGCTAGAGATCGGCTAGCGGGGAACACCGGGGAGCTGTTTTTT.

This clonotype appeared many times. The chain employs TRBV12-3 or TRBV12-4 and TRBJ2-2, with a possible D match to TRBD1 (5 bases). Trimming removed 7 bases at V and 0 bases at J, with 18 bases between. The CDR3 totals 17 residues. CDR3 sequence reads: CASKVDNRQPNTGELFF. The DNA for the CDR3 is TGTGCCAGCAAAGTCGATAACAGGCAGCCGAACACCGGGGAGCTGTTTTTT.

This clonotype was seen more than once but under ten times. This chain connects TRBV12-3 or TRBV12-4 to TRBJ2-1; D not certain. Trimming stripped 5 bases from V and 4 bases from J, with 6 bases between. The CDR3 loop spans 12 amino acids. For the CDR3, the DNA is TGTGCCAGCAGTGACCCGTACAATGAGCAGTTCTTC. Protein sequence: CASSDPYNEQFF.

In this sample, this clonotype turned up a few times. One junction end does not reproduce the germline sequence, and a read error may be involved. The J gene is TRBJ2-1, the V gene TRBV29-1, with D perhaps matching TRBD1 or TRBD2 (6 bases each). The CDR3 totals 13 residues. CDR1 SQVTM and CDR2 ANQGSEA come from the germline V gene. The CDR3 DNA is TGCAGCGTCGAAGTCGGAGGGGGTGGTGAGCAGTTCTTC. It yields the protein CSVEVGGGGEQFF.

This chain uses TRBV7-8 with TRBJ2-1; TRBD1 matches 11 bases. This CDR3 spans 16 amino acids. The V gene's germline CDR1 is SGHVS and CDR2 FQNEAQ. With V trimmed by 5 bases and J by 9 bases, 12 bases remained unmatched. This CDR3 reads CASSGKRTGGFREQFF. Here the CDR3 DNA reads TGTGCCAGCAGCGGGAAAAGGACAGGGGGCTTTCGTGAGCAGTTCTTC.

The chain carries TRBV9 and TRBJ2-1; tentatively, D is TRBD1 (7 bases). V lost 4 bases and J lost 9, with 17 bases in between. CDR1 is SGDLS and CDR2 is YYNGEE in the germline V gene. The CDR3 is 14 residues long. The CDR3 here is CASSPTTGRGEQFF. The CDR3 DNA is TGTGCCAGCAGCCCCACGACAGGGCGGGGTGAGCAGTTCTTC.

The chain joins TRBV20-1 to TRBJ1-2; no clear D. The V end lost 4 bases, the J end lost 8 bases, and 8 bases lay between the germline ends. The CDR3 spans 10 residues. Per the germline V gene, CDR1 is DFQATT and CDR2 is SNEGSKA (reference sequence). CDR3 in amino acids: CSAIDVGYTF. DNA of the CDR3: TGCAGTGCTATCGACGTGGGCTACACCTTC.

This clonotype was observed a few times. The chain carries TRBV6-4 and TRBJ2-3, with D possibly TRBD2 on 5 matching bases. The ends were cut back, 3 bases at V and 2 bases at J, with 12 bases in the middle. Germline V gene data show CDR1 as MRHNA and CDR2 as SNTAGT. The CDR3 extends over 15 amino acids. The CDR3 nucleotides read TGTGCCAGCAGTGAGGGGAGAGATAACACAGATACGCAGTATTTT. As protein: CASSEGRDNTDTQYF.

This chain links TRBV5-1 with TRBJ1-2, with 8 bases matching TRBD1. The CDR3 extends over 14 amino acids. Germline trimming cut 4 bases from V and 6 bases from J; bases unmatched to any gene: 8. Germline CDR1 is SGHRS and CDR2 is YFSETQ. The CDR3: CASSPQGARNGYTF. The CDR3 bases are TGCGCCAGCAGCCCCCAGGGGGCGCGTAATGGCTACACCTTC.

This chain joins TRBV20-1 and TRBJ1-1; D not resolved. The CDR3 extends over 12 amino acids. V lost 5 bases and J 3 bases, leaving 10 bases between the germline ends. Germline CDR1 is DFQATT and CDR2 is SNEGSKA (reference sequence). CDR3 in DNA: TGCAGTGCTTCCCGTAGGGACACTGAAGCTTTCTTT. This gives the protein CSASRRDTEAFF.

This clonotype was seen repeatedly, ten times or more. This chain links TRBV4-1 with TRBJ2-3; tentatively, D is TRBD1 (6 bases). In germline, CDR1 is MGHRA, CDR2 YSYEKL. Trimming removed 2 bases at V and 3 bases at J, with 6 bases between. The CDR3 has 13 residues. CDR3 loop: CASSQQGTDTQYF. The CDR3 region has the DNA TGCGCCAGCAGCCAACAGGGGACAGATACGCAGTATTTT.

The chain recombines TRBV4-1 with TRBJ2-7, with 9 bases that match TRBD1. The germline V gene has CDR1 MGHRA and CDR2 YSYEKL. This CDR3 region has 15 residues. V trimming: 3 bases; J trimming: 5 bases; junction bases outside the gene matches: 8. CDR3 bases: TGCGCCAGCAGCCAGAATCCCGGGACAGGGAACGAGCAGTACGTC. Protein product: CASSQNPGTGNEQYV.

The genes are TRBV12-3 or TRBV12-4 and TRBJ1-1, with D possibly being TRBD1 (6 bases). Trimming stripped 2 bases from V and 4 bases from J, with 11 bases between. This CDR3 region has 14 residues. The CDR3 DNA is TGTGCCAGCAGTTTATCGGGGGCAGGCACTGAAGCTTTCTTT. This encodes CASSLSGAGTEAFF.

This clonotype was observed a handful of times. The chain uses TRBV28 and TRBJ2-4, with D tentatively TRBD1 (5 bases). From germline, CDR1 is MDHEN and CDR2 SYDVKM. V lost 3 bases and J lost 4, with 13 bases in between. This CDR3 spans 15 amino acids. The CDR3 DNA reads TGTGCCAGCAGTTTCCTTGACAGTAAGAAAAACATTCAGTACTTC. This translates into CASSFLDSKKNIQYF.

V usage is TRBV7-2 and J usage is TRBJ2-1; the D gene is possibly TRBD2 (6 bases). The length of the CDR3 is 16 residues. Trimming removed 6 bases at V and 7 bases at J, with 22 bases between. Germline lookup yields CDR1 SGHTA and CDR2 FQGNSA. The CDR3 loop reads CASSLVSGAGQNEQFF. The CDR3 bases are TGTGCCAGCAGTCTGGTCTCGGGAGCAGGTCAGAATGAGCAGTTCTTC. Full variable domain (missing parts from reference TRBV7-2 and TRBJ2-1): GAGVSQSPSNKVTEKGKDVELRCDPISGHTALYWYRQSLGQGLEFLIYFQGNSAPDKSGLPSDRFSAERTGGSVSTLTIQRTQQEDSAVYLCASSLVSGAGQNEQFFGPGTRLTVL.

The chain employs TRBV7-3 and TRBJ2-3, with a weak D call TRBD2 (7 bases). V lost 3 bases and J 4 bases, leaving 17 bases between the germline ends. The CDR3 has 16 residues. Germline V CDR1 and CDR2: SGHTA, FQGTGA. In DNA form, the CDR3 reads TGTGCCAGCAGCTTTAGTTCCTTAGGGGGGGCAGATACGCAGTATTTT. Residues: CASSFSSLGGADTQYF.

The chain recombines TRBV9 with TRBJ2-2; tentative D call: TRBD1 (7 bases). Trimming stripped 2 bases from V and 4 bases from J, with 15 bases between. Germline CDR1 and CDR2: SGDLS and YYNGEE. CDR3 length: 16 residues. The CDR3 coding sequence is TGTGCCAGCAGCGTCTCTTCAGGGGGGTCCACCGGGGAGCTGTTTTTT. Translated: CASSVSSGGSTGELFF.